The T cell receptor beta chain described here comes from a study of T cells after yellow fever vaccination. On the study more broadly: Low-cell-number fractions were prepared with SMART-Seq v4 Ultra Low Input.

This clonotype showed up many times. TCRdb reprocessed the 5' RACE reads via MiXCR and lists one record per CDR3 protein. This table has 300,000 to 400,000 distinct CDR3 sequences, 8.7% appearing once. The source is a man between 18 and 35 years old who received the YFV17D yellow fever vaccine. Sequencing used PBMCs, obtained on the day of the first yellow fever vaccination.

The CDR3 DNA reads as TGCGCCAGCAGCCCCGGGACAGGGGGTGTGTACGAGCAGTACTTC. This sequence encodes CASSPGTGGVYEQYF. This chain uses TRBV5-1 with TRBJ2-7; 11 positions agree with TRBD1. Germline V gives CDR1 SGHRS, CDR2 YFSETQ. CDR3 length: 15 residues. The V segment lost 4 bases and the J segment 4 bases; nucleotides outside the gene matches: 7.